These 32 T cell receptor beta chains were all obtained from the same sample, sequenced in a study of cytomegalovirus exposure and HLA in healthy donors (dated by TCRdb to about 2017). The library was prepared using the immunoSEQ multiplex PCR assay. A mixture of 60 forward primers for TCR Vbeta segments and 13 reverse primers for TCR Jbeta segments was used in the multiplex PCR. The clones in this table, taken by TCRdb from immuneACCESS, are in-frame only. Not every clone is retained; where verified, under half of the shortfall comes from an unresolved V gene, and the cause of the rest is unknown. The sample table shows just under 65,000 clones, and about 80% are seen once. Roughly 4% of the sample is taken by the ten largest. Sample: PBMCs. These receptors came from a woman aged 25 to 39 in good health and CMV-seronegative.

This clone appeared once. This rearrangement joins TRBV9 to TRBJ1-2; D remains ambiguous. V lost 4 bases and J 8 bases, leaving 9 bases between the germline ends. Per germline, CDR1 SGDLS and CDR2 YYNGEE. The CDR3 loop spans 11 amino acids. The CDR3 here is CASSSREGYTF. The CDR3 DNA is TGTGCCAGCAGCAGCCGAGAGGGCTACACCTTC.

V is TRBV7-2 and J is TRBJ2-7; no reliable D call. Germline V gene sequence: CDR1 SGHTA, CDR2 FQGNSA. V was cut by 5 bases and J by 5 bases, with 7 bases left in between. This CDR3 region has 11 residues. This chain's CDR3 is CASSHSHEQYF. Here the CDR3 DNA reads TGTGCCAGCAGCCACTCGCACGAGCAGTACTTC.

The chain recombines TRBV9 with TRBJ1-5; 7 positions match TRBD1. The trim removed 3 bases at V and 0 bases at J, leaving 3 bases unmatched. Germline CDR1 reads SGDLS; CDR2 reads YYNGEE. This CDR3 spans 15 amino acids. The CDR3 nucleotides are TGTGCCAGCAGCGGACAGGGTTATAGCAATCAGCCCCAGCATTTT. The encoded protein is CASSGQGYSNQPQHF.

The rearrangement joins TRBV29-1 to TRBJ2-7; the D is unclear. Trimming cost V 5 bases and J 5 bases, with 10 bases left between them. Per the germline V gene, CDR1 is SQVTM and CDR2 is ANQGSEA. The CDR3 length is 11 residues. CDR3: CSVSGRHEQYF. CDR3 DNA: TGCAGCGTTTCAGGCAGGCACGAGCAGTACTTC.

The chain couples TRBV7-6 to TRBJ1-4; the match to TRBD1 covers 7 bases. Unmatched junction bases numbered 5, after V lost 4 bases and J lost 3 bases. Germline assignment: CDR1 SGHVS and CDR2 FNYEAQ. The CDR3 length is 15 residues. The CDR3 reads CASSSTGTANEKLFF. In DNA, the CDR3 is TGTGCCAGCAGCTCCACCGGGACAGCTAATGAAAAACTGTTTTTT.

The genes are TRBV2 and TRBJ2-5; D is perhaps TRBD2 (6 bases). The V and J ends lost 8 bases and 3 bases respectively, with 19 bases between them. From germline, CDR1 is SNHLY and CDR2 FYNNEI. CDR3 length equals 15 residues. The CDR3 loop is CASASQGLPEETQYF. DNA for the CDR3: TGTGCCAGCGCCTCCCAGGGACTCCCCGAAGAGACCCAGTACTTC.

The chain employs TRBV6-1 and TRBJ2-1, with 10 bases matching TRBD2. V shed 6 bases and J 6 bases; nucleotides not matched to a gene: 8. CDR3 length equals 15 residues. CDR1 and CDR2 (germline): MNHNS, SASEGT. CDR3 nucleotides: TGTGCCAGCAGACGGCTAGCGGGGGCGGTCAATGAGCAGTTCTTC. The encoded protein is CASRRLAGAVNEQFF.

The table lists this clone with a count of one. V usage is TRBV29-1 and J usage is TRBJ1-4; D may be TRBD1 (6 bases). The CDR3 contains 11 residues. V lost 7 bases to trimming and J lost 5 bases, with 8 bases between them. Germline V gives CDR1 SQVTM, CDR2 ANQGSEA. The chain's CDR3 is CSGTDNEKLFF. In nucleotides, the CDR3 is TGCAGCGGGACAGACAATGAAAAACTGTTTTTT.

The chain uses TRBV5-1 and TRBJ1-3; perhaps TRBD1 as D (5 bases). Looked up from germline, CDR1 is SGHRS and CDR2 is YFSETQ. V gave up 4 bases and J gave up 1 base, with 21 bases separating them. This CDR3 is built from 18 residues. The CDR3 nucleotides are TGCGCCAGCAGCCCGCCGTGGGCGCAGGGTCCTTCTGGAAACACCATATATTTT. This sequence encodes CASSPPWAQGPSGNTIYF.

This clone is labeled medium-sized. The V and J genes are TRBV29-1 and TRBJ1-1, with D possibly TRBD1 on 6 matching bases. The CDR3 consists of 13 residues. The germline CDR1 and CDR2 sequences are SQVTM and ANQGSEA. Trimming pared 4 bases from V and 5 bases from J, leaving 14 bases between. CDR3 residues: CSVAQGEGTEAFF. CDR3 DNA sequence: TGCAGCGTTGCACAGGGAGAAGGGACTGAAGCTTTCTTT.

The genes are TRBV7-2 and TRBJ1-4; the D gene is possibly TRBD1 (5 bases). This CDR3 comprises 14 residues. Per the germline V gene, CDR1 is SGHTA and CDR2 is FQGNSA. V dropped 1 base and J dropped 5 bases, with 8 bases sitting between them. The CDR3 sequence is CASSLGGGNEKLFF. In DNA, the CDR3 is TGTGCCAGCAGCTTAGGGGGGGGGAATGAAAAACTGTTTTTT.

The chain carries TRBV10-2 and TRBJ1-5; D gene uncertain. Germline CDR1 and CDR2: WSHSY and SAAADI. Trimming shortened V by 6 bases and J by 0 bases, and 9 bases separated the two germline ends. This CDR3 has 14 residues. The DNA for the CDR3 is TGCGCCAGCAGGGAAACAGATAGCAATCAGCCCCAGCATTTT. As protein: CASRETDSNQPQHF.

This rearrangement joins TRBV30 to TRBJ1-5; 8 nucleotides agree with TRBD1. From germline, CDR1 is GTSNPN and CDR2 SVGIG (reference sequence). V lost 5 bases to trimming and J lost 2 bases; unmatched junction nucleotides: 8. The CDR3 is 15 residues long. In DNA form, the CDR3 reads TGTGCCTGGCCCAGACAGGGGCGATGCAATCAGCCCCAGCATTTT. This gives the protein CAWPRQGRCNQPQHF.

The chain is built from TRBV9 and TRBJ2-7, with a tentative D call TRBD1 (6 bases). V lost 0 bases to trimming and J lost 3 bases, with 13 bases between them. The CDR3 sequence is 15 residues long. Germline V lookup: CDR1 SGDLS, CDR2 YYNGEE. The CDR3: CASSVEGVVGYEQYF. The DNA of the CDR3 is TGTGCCAGCAGCGTAGAGGGGGTAGTTGGCTACGAGCAGTACTTC.

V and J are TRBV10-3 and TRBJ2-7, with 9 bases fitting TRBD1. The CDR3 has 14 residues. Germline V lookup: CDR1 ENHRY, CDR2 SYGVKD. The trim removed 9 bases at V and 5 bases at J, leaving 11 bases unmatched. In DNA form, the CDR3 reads TGTGCCATACAGACCGGGACAGGGTACCACGAGCAGTACTTC. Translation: CAIQTGTGYHEQYF.

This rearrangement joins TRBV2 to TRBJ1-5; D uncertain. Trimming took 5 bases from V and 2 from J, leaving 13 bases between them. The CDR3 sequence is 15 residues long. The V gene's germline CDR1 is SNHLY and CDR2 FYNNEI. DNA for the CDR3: TGTGCCAGCAGTCTACTGACTCGAGGCAATCAGCCCCAGCATTTT. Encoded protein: CASSLLTRGNQPQHF.

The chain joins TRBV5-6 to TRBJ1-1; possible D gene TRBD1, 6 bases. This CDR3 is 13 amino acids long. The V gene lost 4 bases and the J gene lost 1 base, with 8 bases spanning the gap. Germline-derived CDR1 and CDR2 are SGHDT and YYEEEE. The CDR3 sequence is CASSPGQNTEAFF. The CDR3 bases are TGTGCCAGCAGCCCGGGACAGAACACTGAAGCTTTCTTT.

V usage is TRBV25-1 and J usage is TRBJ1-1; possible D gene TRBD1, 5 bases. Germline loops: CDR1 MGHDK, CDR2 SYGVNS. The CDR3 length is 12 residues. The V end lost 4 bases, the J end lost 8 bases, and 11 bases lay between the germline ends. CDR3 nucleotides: TGTGCCAGCAGTGGGAGTTACAGGGAAGCTTTCTTT. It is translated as CASSGSYREAFF.

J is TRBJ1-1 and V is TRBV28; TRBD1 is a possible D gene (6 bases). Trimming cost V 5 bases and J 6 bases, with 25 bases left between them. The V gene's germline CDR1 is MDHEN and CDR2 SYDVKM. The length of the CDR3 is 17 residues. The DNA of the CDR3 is TGTGCCAGCAGTCCACTGACAGGCGGGCCGGTTCGGGCTGAAGCTTTCTTT. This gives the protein CASSPLTGGPVRAEAFF.

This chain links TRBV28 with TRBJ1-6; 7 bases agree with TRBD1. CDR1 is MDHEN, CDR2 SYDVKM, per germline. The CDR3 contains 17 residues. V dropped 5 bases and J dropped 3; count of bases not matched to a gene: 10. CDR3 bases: TGTGCCAGCAGTGCGGGGACAGCGACCCACTATAATTCACCCCTCCACTTT. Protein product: CASSAGTATHYNSPLHF.

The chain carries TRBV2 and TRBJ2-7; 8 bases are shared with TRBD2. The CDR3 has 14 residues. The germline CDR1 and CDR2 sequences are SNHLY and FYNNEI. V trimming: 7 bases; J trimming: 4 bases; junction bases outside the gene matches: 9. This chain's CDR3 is CASMATGTRYEQYF. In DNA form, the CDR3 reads TGTGCCAGCATGGCGACCGGGACTAGATACGAGCAGTACTTC.

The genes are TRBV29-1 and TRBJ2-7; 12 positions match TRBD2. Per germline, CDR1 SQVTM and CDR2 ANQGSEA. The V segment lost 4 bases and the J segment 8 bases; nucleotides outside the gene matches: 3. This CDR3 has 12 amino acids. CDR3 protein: CSVALAGGKQYF. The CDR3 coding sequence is TGCAGCGTTGCCCTAGCGGGAGGGAAGCAGTACTTC.

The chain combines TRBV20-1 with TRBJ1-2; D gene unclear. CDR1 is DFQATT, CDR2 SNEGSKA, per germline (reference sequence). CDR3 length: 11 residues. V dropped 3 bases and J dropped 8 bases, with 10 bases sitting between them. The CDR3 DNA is TGCAGTGCTAGTACGGCGGCGGGCTACACCTTC. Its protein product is CSASTAAGYTF.

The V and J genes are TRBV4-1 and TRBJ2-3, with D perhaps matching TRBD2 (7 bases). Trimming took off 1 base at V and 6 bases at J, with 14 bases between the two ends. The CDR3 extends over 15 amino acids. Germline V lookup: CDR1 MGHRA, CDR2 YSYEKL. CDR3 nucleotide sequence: TGCGCCAGCAGCCAAGGTCCCGGGGGGCTGGATACGCAGTATTTT. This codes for CASSQGPGGLDTQYF.

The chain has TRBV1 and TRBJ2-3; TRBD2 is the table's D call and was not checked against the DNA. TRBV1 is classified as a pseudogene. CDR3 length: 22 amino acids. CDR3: CTSSHSPNIGLAGPPRTDTQYF. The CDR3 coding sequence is TGCACCAGCAGCCATAGCCCGAATATCGGACTAGCGGGGCCACCCAGGACAGATACGCAGTATTTT.

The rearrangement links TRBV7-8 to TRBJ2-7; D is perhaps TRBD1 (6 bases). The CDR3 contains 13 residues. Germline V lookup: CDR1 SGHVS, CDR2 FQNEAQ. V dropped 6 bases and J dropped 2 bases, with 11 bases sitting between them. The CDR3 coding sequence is TGTGCCAGCAGTCTGACAGGAGCCTACGAGCAGTACTTC. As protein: CASSLTGAYEQYF.

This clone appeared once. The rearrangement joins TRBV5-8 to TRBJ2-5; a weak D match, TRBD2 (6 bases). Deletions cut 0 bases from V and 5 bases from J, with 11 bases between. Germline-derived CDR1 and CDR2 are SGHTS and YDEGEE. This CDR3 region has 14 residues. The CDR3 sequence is CASSLVAGRETQYF. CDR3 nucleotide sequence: TGTGCCAGCAGCTTGGTGGCGGGGCGGGAGACCCAGTACTTC.

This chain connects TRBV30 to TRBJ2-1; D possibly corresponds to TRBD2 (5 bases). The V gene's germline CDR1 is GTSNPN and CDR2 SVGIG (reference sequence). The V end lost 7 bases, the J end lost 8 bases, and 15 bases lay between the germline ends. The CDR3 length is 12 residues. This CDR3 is CASIASKDEQFF. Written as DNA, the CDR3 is TGTGCCTCCATAGCGTCCAAGGATGAGCAGTTCTTC.

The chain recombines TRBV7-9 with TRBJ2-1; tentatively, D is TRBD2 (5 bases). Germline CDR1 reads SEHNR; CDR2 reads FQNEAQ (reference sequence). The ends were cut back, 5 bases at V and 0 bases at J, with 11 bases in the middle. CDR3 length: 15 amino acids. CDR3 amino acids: CASSQTRSSYNEQFF. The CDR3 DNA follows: TGTGCCAGCAGCCAAACTAGAAGCTCCTACAATGAGCAGTTCTTC.

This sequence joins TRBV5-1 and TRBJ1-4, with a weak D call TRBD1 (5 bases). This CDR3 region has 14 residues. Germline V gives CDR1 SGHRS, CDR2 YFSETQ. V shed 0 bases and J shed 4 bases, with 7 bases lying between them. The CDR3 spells CASSLGQNNEKLFF. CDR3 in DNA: TGCGCCAGCAGCTTGGGACAGAATAATGAAAAACTGTTTTTT.

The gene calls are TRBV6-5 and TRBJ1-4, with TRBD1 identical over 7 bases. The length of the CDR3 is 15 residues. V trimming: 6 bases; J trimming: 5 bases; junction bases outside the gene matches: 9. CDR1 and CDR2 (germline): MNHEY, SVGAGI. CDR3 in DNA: TGTGCCAGCAGACCAGAGACAGGGTCGAATGAAAAACTGTTTTTT. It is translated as CASRPETGSNEKLFF.

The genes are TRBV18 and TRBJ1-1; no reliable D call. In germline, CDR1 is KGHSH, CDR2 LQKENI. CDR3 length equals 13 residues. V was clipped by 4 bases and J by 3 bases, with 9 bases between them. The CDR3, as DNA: TGTGCCAGCTCACGACTCGCAGACACTGAAGCTTTCTTT. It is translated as CASSRLADTEAFF.